The 18 T cell receptor beta chains below all came from one sample that was sequenced in a study of beta chain features in type 1 diabetes. Expressed TCRB transcripts got sequenced, as all isolated RNA was reverse transcribed. Sequencing used immunoSEQ multiplex PCR; TCRdb keeps in-frame clones, though not all of them. The sample shows some 240,000 clones, roughly 10% of them seen only once. Sequenced material: central memory CD4+ T cells from blood. These receptors were taken from a man between 18 and 35 years old in good health.

This clone was counted only a few times. The chain links TRBV9 to TRBJ1-2; D remains ambiguous. V was clipped by 0 bases and J by 3 bases, with 12 bases between them. Germline loops: CDR1 SGDLS, CDR2 YYNGEE. The CDR3 sequence is 15 residues long. The CDR3 coding sequence is TGTGCCAGCAGCGTAGCCATGGGAAGTTACTATGGCTACACCTTC. Its translation: CASSVAMGSYYGYTF. The variable domain in full, with the rest retrieved from reference TRBV9 and TRBJ1-2, is DSGVTQTPKHLITATGQRVTLRCSPRSGDLSVYWYQQSLDQGLQFLIQYYNGEERAKGNILERFSAQQFPDLHSELNLSSLELGDSALYFCASSVAMGSYYGYTFGSGTRLTVV.

A few counts support this clone. The CDR3 DNA reads as TGCGCCAGCAGCTTGACTAGCGGGATGAGTCCAGATACGCAGTATTTT. Amino acid sequence: CASSLTSGMSPDTQYF. This rearrangement joins TRBV5-1 to TRBJ2-3; 10 positions match TRBD2. Germline trimming cut 1 base from V and 4 bases from J; bases unmatched to any gene: 6. CDR3 length: 16 residues. Germline CDR1 and CDR2: SGHRS and YFSETQ.

This sequence joins TRBV5-1 and TRBJ2-5; TRBD1 aligns across 8 bases. Looked up from germline, CDR1 is SGHRS and CDR2 is YFSETQ. The CDR3 runs 16 residues. Losses at the gene ends were 1 base for V and 3 bases for J; bases not matched to a gene: 8. The CDR3 sequence is CASSLPQGAYEETQYF. CDR3 in DNA: TGCGCCAGCAGCTTGCCGCAGGGGGCGTATGAAGAGACCCAGTACTTC.

The V and J genes are TRBV6-6 and TRBJ1-5; D perhaps matches TRBD1 (5 bases). The CDR3 runs 12 residues. The V gene's germline CDR1 is MNHNY and CDR2 SVGAGI (reference sequence). V lost 8 bases to trimming and J lost 3 bases, with 8 bases between them. The CDR3 DNA reads as TGTGCCAGCGGGGGAGCCAATCAGCCCCAGCATTTT. Protein: CASGGANQPQHF.

This clone has a handful of counts. This CDR3 is also generated by other DNA sequences in the sample. The CDR3 here is CASSSGLAGVADTQYF. The CDR3 coding sequence is TGTGCCAGCAGCTCCGGGCTAGCGGGAGTCGCAGATACGCAGTATTTT. The chain carries TRBV11-2 and TRBJ2-3; the match to TRBD2 covers 10 bases. CDR3 size: 16 residues. Germline CDR1 and CDR2: SGHAT and FQNNGV. Unmatched junction bases numbered 8, after V lost 4 bases and J lost 4 bases.

The chain recombines TRBV4-3 with TRBJ1-2; the match to TRBD1 covers 7 bases. CDR1 and CDR2 from the germline V gene are LGHNA and YSLEER. CDR3 length: 12 amino acids. The J segment lost 4 bases and the V segment lost 6 bases, leaving 2 bases of the junction unmatched. CDR3 DNA: TGCGCCAGCAGTAGACAGGGCTATGGCTACACCTTC. Translated: CASSRQGYGYTF.

The chain couples TRBV5-5 to TRBJ2-1; no clear D gene. The CDR3 covers 16 residues. CDR1 and CDR2 from the germline V gene are SGHKS and YYEKEE (reference sequence). The V end was cut by 5 bases, the J end by 0 bases, with 15 bases between. The CDR3 nucleotides read TGTGCCAGCAGATTAATGTTGATGAGCTCCTACAATGAGCAGTTCTTC. Protein: CASRLMLMSSYNEQFF.

This chain connects TRBV4-1 to TRBJ2-2; D gene uncertain. The V gene's germline CDR1 is MGHRA and CDR2 YSYEKL. The CDR3 is 14 residues long. Trimming left V 8 bases short and J 0 bases short, with 10 bases between. The CDR3 coding sequence is TGCGCCAGCTCCGGACGGACGAACACCGGGGAGCTGTTTTTT. This encodes CASSGRTNTGELFF.

This rearrangement joins TRBV28 to TRBJ2-7, with a weak D call TRBD2 (5 bases). CDR3 length: 11 residues. The germline CDR1 and CDR2 sequences are MDHEN and SYDVKM. The ends were cut back, 6 bases at V and 9 bases at J, with 12 bases in the middle. CDR3 sequence: CASSPGLAQYF. CDR3 bases: TGTGCCAGCAGCCCTGGGCTAGCGCAGTACTTC.

The table lists this clone with a few counts. The chain combines TRBV7-2 with TRBJ1-1; D is uncertain. The V gene's germline CDR1 is SGHTA and CDR2 FQGNSA. Trimming shortened V by 2 bases and J by 1 base, and 8 bases separated the two germline ends. The CDR3 covers 14 residues. The CDR3 sequence is CASSLRSGNTEAFF. In DNA form, the CDR3 reads TGTGCCAGCAGCTTAAGGTCAGGGAACACTGAAGCTTTCTTT. The full variable domain, in which reference TRBV7-2 and TRBJ1-1 provide the parts outside the CDR3, is GAGVSQSPSNKVTEKGKDVELRCDPISGHTALYWYRQSLGQGLEFLIYFQGNSAPDKSGLPSDRFSAERTGGSVSTLTIQRTQQEDSAVYLCASSLRSGNTEAFFGQGTRLTVV.

In this sample, this clone turned up a few times. The gene calls are TRBV7-2 and TRBJ2-7; D possibly corresponds to TRBD1 (6 bases). The V gene's germline CDR1 is SGHTA and CDR2 FQGNSA. Trimming cost V 1 base and J 1 base, with 11 bases left between them. This CDR3 contains 15 residues. The CDR3 coding sequence is TGTGCCAGCAGCTTAGATTGGGGACAATCCTACGAGCAGTACTTC. It encodes CASSLDWGQSYEQYF.

In this sample, this clone turned up a few times. The chain joins TRBV11-3 to TRBJ2-3; 7 nucleotides line up with TRBD2. CDR3 size: 16 residues. CDR1 and CDR2 (germline): SGHNT, YENEEA. Trimming cost V 4 bases and J 6 bases; bases outside gene matches: 13. The CDR3 loop reads CASSYRPGTTGDTQYF. CDR3 nucleotide sequence: TGTGCCAGCAGCTACCGCCCCGGGACTACGGGGGATACGCAGTATTTT.

The chain uses TRBV4-2 and TRBJ2-5, with 8 bases that match TRBD2. With 3 bases clipped from V and 5 bases from J, the junction kept 8 bases outside the gene matches. This CDR3 is 15 amino acids long. The V gene's germline CDR1 is LGHNA and CDR2 YNFKEQ. The CDR3 protein is CASSQRSGDGETQYF. The CDR3 coding sequence is TGTGCCAGCAGCCAGCGTAGCGGGGATGGGGAGACCCAGTACTTC.

This chain connects TRBV28 to TRBJ1-1; D gene ambiguous. Germline CDR1 is MDHEN and CDR2 is SYDVKM. The CDR3 runs to 12 residues. V was clipped by 4 bases and J by 7 bases, with 10 bases between them. DNA of the CDR3: TGTGCCAGCAGTTCCCCGGGCCTTGAAGCTTTCTTT. Protein sequence: CASSSPGLEAFF.

The sample holds a few counts of this clone. V usage is TRBV4-2 and J usage is TRBJ2-5, with D unclear. Germline V gene lookup returns CDR1 LGHNA and CDR2 YNFKEQ. Between the trimmed V and J ends, which lost 2 bases and 4 bases, there was a span of 8 bases. This CDR3 region has 13 residues. The CDR3 DNA is TGTGCCAGCAGCCAACGGAATCGAGAGACCCAGTACTTC. It encodes CASSQRNRETQYF.

The chain combines TRBV30 with TRBJ1-1; D unresolved. This CDR3 is 14 amino acids long. V was cut by 5 bases and J by 4 bases, with 17 bases left in between. Germline CDR1 is GTSNPN and CDR2 is SVGIG (reference sequence). CDR3: CAWASLDRLTEAFF. CDR3 nucleotides: TGTGCCTGGGCATCCCTCGACCGGCTCACTGAAGCTTTCTTT.

The rearrangement uses TRBV7-2 and TRBJ2-2; D unresolved. V was cut by 2 bases and J by 9 bases, with 13 bases left in between. Germline V gene data show CDR1 as SGHTA and CDR2 as FQGNSA. The CDR3 extends over 14 amino acids. CDR3 DNA sequence: TGTGCCAGCAGCTTAATGGAGAGTTCCAGGGAGCTGTTTTTT. It codes for CASSLMESSRELFF.

The chain is built from TRBV7-2 and TRBJ2-1; TRBD2 aligns across 11 bases. This CDR3 has 16 residues. With V trimmed by 3 bases and J by 7 bases, 8 bases remained unmatched. Germline V gives CDR1 SGHTA, CDR2 FQGNSA. This CDR3 reads CASSFYRGLAVNEQFF. CDR3 coding DNA: TGTGCCAGCAGCTTTTATAGGGGACTAGCGGTTAATGAGCAGTTCTTC. Complete variable domain (other parts from reference TRBV7-2 and TRBJ2-1): GAGVSQSPSNKVTEKGKDVELRCDPISGHTALYWYRQSLGQGLEFLIYFQGNSAPDKSGLPSDRFSAERTGGSVSTLTIQRTQQEDSAVYLCASSFYRGLAVNEQFFGPGTRLTVL.